This T cell receptor (beta chain) originates from a study of blood T cell repertoires in COVID-19. In the study overall: Samples came from the United States, Italy and Spain, spanning acute and convalescent COVID-19. PBMCs, B-cell-depleted T cells, or T cells provided the cDNA or gDNA that made up the material.

Between the trimmed V and J ends, which lost 6 bases and 4 bases, there was a span of 12 bases. CDR1 and CDR2 (germline): MGHDK, SYGVNS. CDR3 length: 13 residues. Per the original data handling: Cell counts per sample came from amplifying reference gene primers. TCRdb's copy holds only in-frame clones and misses some; the assay was immunoSEQ multiplex PCR. V and J calls and clone size are given by that table; D and trimming were obtained from the DNA. The sample includes approximately 110,000 clones, around 80% seen only once; the top ten take about 4.5%. This TCR came from a human donor in a cohort sampled during active or convalescent COVID-19. The genes are TRBV25-1 and TRBJ2-5, with D unclear. What was sequenced was peripheral blood. CDR3 coding DNA: TGTGCCAGCAGAGAAATCCTAGGAGAGACCCAGTACTTC. The encoded protein is CASREILGETQYF.